Below, 26 T cell receptor beta chains from the same sample are listed, as sequenced in a study of neurological immune-mediated disorders. MiXCR, applied by TCRdb to the 5' RACE reads, yields one record per CDR3 protein. Of over 55,000 distinct CDR3 sequences listed, 2% to 2.5% are singletons. Material: PBMCs. The receptors derive from a man aged 45 to 65 with multiple sclerosis.

This clonotype was recorded at least ten times. V gene TRBV12-3 or TRBV12-4 combines with J gene TRBJ1-2, with 8 bases aligning to TRBD1. CDR3 size: 14 residues. V lost 3 bases, J lost 7 bases, and 7 bases stayed unmatched. Here the CDR3 reads CASSFTGGRLGYTF. Written as DNA, the CDR3 is TGTGCCAGCAGTTTCACAGGGGGTAGGCTTGGCTACACCTTC.

This clonotype was counted ten times or more. This chain uses TRBV6-6 with TRBJ1-1; 7 bases fit TRBD1. CDR1 and CDR2 from the germline V gene are MNHNY and SVGAGI (reference sequence). The ends lost 2 bases at V and 6 bases at J; junction bases unmatched: 6. This CDR3 is 14 amino acids long. CDR3 coding DNA: TGTGCCAGCAGTTACACGACAGGGCATTCTGAAGCTTTCTTT. As protein: CASSYTTGHSEAFF.

This clonotype was observed many times. The chain has TRBV11-3 and TRBJ2-3; 8 bases fit TRBD2. Germline CDR1 and CDR2: SGHNT and YENEEA. The J segment lost 5 bases and the V segment lost 1 base, leaving 11 bases of the junction unmatched. There are 17 residues in the CDR3. The CDR3 reads CASSLGPPAGGRDTQYF. The DNA of the CDR3 is TGTGCCAGCAGCTTAGGGCCCCCGGCGGGGGGCAGAGATACGCAGTATTTT.

This clonotype was seen only a few times. A much larger clone differs by one base, so this may be a read error. The chain is built from TRBV20-1 and TRBJ1-5; D remains ambiguous. CDR1 DFQATT and CDR2 SNEGSKA come from the germline V gene (reference sequence). The CDR3 length is 9 residues. DNA of the CDR3: TGCAGTGCTAGGCCGCCCCAGAATTTT. It codes for CSARPPQNF.

The sample holds many counts of this clonotype. This sequence joins TRBV5-5 and TRBJ2-1; 13 nucleotides agree with TRBD2. V trimming: 0 bases; J trimming: 10 bases; junction bases outside the gene matches: 4. From germline, CDR1 is SGHKS and CDR2 YYEKEE (reference sequence). CDR3 length: 15 amino acids. The CDR3 here is CASSLDPGLAGEQFF. The CDR3 DNA sequence: TGTGCCAGCAGCTTGGATCCGGGACTAGCGGGGGAGCAGTTCTTC. Looking up the rest from reference TRBV5-5 and TRBJ2-1 gives the full variable domain: DAGVTQSPTHLIKTRGQQVTLRCSPISGHKSVSWYQQVLGQGPQFIFQYYEKEERGRGNFPDRFSARQFPNYSSELNVNALLLGDSALYLCASSLDPGLAGEQFFGPGTRLTVL.

This clonotype was recorded at least ten times. The chain combines TRBV5-1 with TRBJ2-1, with D possibly called TRBD1 or TRBD2 (6 bases each). This CDR3 comprises 12 residues. Germline CDR1 is SGHRS and CDR2 is YFSETQ. V lost 4 bases and J lost 15, with 17 bases in between. CDR3 sequence reads: CASSPRGEDPFF. CDR3 DNA: TGCGCCAGCAGCCCGAGGGGGGAAGACCCGTTCTTC.

This clonotype was seen at least ten times. The gene calls are TRBV5-1 and TRBJ2-5; TRBD2 is a possible D gene (5 bases). V was shortened by 0 bases and J by 10 bases, with 19 bases between the two germline ends. The CDR3 consists of 15 residues. Germline assignment: CDR1 SGHRS and CDR2 YFSETQ. The DNA for the CDR3 is TGCGCCAGCAGCTTGGGATGGAACCCCCCGGAGGTCCAGTACTTC. Encoded protein: CASSLGWNPPEVQYF.

This clonotype was seen ten or more times. The CDR3: CASSLVQGGNSPLHF. The CDR3 DNA reads TGTGCCAGCAGCTTGGTACAGGGGGGTAATTCACCCCTCCACTTT. The V call is TRBV5-8, the J call TRBJ1-6, with 8 nucleotides matching TRBD1. In germline, CDR1 is SGHTS, CDR2 YDEGEE. After removal of 0 bases from V and 6 bases from J, the junction contained 2 bases not matched to a gene. The CDR3 sequence is 15 residues long.

This chain connects TRBV20-1 to TRBJ2-5; 7 nucleotides align to TRBD2. The germline V gene encodes CDR1 DFQATT and CDR2 SNEGSKA (reference sequence). The CDR3 is made up of 14 amino acids. The trim removed 5 bases at V and 5 bases at J, leaving 11 bases unmatched. The CDR3 nucleotides read TGCAGTGCTGCTTGGCGGGGGTTGGAGGAGACCCAGTACTTC. Its translation is CSAAWRGLEETQYF.

This clonotype was recorded many times. The rearrangement joins TRBV7-3 to TRBJ2-3, with TRBD2 identical over 9 bases. CDR3 length: 14 amino acids. V lost 0 bases to trimming and J lost 14 bases; unmatched junction nucleotides: 9. Germline CDR1 is SGHTA and CDR2 is FQGTGA. CDR3 residues: CASSLTGGGGGRYF. For the CDR3, the DNA is TGTGCCAGCAGCTTAACGGGAGGCGGGGGGGGACGGTATTTT.

This clonotype was seen at least ten times. The chain uses TRBV12-3 or TRBV12-4 and TRBJ1-5, with D unresolved. The CDR3 length is 14 residues. The V and J ends lost 7 bases and 7 bases respectively, with 17 bases between them. The CDR3 reads CASTGSSLRQPQHF. As DNA, the CDR3 is TGTGCCAGCACCGGTTCGAGTCTACGGCAGCCCCAGCATTTT.

This clonotype was detected ten times or more. CDR3 amino acids: CASSGAGLKAGELFF. The CDR3 DNA reads TGTGCCAGCAGTGGGGCAGGGCTTAAGGCCGGGGAGCTGTTTTTT. This chain joins TRBV28 and TRBJ2-2; a possible D gene is TRBD1 (5 bases). Trimming took off 5 bases at V and 6 bases at J, with 16 bases between the two ends. This CDR3 region has 15 residues. Germline-derived CDR1 and CDR2 are MDHEN and SYDVKM.

This clonotype was detected many times. The chain employs TRBV7-6 and TRBJ2-1; 8 nucleotides match TRBD1. Germline CDR1 SGHVS, CDR2 FNYEAQ. This CDR3 contains 14 residues. The V segment lost 5 bases and the J segment 7 bases; nucleotides outside the gene matches: 7. CDR3 amino acids: CASSTSGTGNEQFF. In nucleotides, the CDR3 is TGTGCCAGCAGCACATCCGGGACAGGTAATGAGCAGTTCTTC.

This clonotype was counted a few times. This chain uses TRBV27 with TRBJ2-3; 9 nucleotides agree with TRBD1. The CDR3 has 17 residues. Germline V gene sequence: CDR1 MNHEY, CDR2 SMNVEV (reference sequence). V was clipped by 2 bases and J by 3 bases; unmatched bases: 9. The CDR3 region is CASSLRPQQGATDTQYF. CDR3 DNA sequence: TGTGCCAGCAGTTTACGCCCCCAACAGGGGGCGACAGATACGCAGTATTTT.

This clonotype was detected ten times or more. This chain joins TRBV24-1 and TRBJ1-1; D is possibly TRBD1 (5 bases). In germline, CDR1 is KGHDR, CDR2 SFDVKD. Trimming left V 4 bases short and J 9 bases short, with 8 bases between. This CDR3 comprises 11 residues. In nucleotides, the CDR3 is TGTGCCACCAGTGACCAGGGCAAAGCTTTCTTT. Its translation: CATSDQGKAFF.

At least ten counts were recorded for this clonotype. This chain joins TRBV5-1 and TRBJ2-3; 9 nucleotides align to TRBD2. The germline CDR1 and CDR2 sequences are SGHRS and YFSETQ. CDR3 length: 16 amino acids. After removal of 4 bases from V and 0 bases from J, the junction contained 6 bases not matched to a gene. The DNA of the CDR3 is TGCGCCAGCAGCATCCTGACTAGCGGAAGCACAGATACGCAGTATTTT. It encodes CASSILTSGSTDTQYF.

In its sample, this clonotype is medium-sized. The genes are TRBV6-4 and TRBJ2-4; D tentatively reads TRBD1 or TRBD2 (5 bases each). CDR1 is MRHNA, CDR2 SNTAGT, per germline. The length of the CDR3 is 14 residues. The V end was cut by 3 bases, the J end by 8 bases, with 14 bases between. The CDR3 bases are TGTGCCAGCAGTGAAGGGTCTGGGGGACACATTCAGTACTTC. This codes for CASSEGSGGHIQYF.

A note on this clonotype: A much more abundant neighbour one base away suggests this may be a read error. The V and J genes are TRBV28 and TRBJ1-5; 9 positions match TRBD1. This CDR3 region has 14 residues. Germline CDR1 reads MDHEN; CDR2 reads SYDVKM. V gave up 7 bases and J gave up 4 bases; unmatched junction bases: 5. Written as DNA, the CDR3 is TGTGCCAGCAACGAGGGACAGGGAAATCAGCCCCAGCATTTT. Translation gives CASNEGQGNQPQHF.

This clonotype occurred many times. The rearrangement links TRBV5-1 to TRBJ1-1, with TRBD1 as a possible D gene (5 bases). Germline V lookup: CDR1 SGHRS, CDR2 YFSETQ. The germline V and J ends were trimmed by 1 base and 3 bases, with 13 bases remaining between them. This CDR3 is built from 15 residues. CDR3: CASSLLGEVYTEAFF. CDR3 bases: TGCGCCAGCAGCTTGTTGGGGGAGGTGTACACTGAAGCTTTCTTT.

This clonotype was counted many times. V and J are TRBV4-2 and TRBJ2-1; 10 nucleotides align to TRBD2. The CDR3 runs 17 residues. Trimming at V came to 0 bases and at J to 7 bases, leaving 9 bases not matched to a gene. CDR1 LGHNA and CDR2 YNFKEQ come from the germline V gene. The chain's CDR3 is CASSQDLASGGRNEQFF. In DNA, the CDR3 is TGTGCCAGCAGCCAAGATCTGGCTAGCGGGGGCAGGAATGAGCAGTTCTTC.

This clonotype occurred many times. V usage is TRBV5-1 and J usage is TRBJ2-1; D tentatively reads TRBD1 or TRBD2 (5 bases each). CDR1 is SGHRS and CDR2 is YFSETQ in the germline V gene. The V end was cut by 2 bases, the J end by 5 bases, with 14 bases between. The CDR3 contains 15 residues. The CDR3 sequence: CASSFGQGPNNEQFF. The CDR3 DNA follows: TGCGCCAGCAGCTTCGGGCAGGGACCGAACAATGAGCAGTTCTTC. The variable domain in full, completed from reference TRBV5-1 and TRBJ2-1, reads KAGVTQTPRYLIKTRGQQVTLSCSPISGHRSVSWYQQTPGQGLQFLFEYFSETQRNKGNFPGRFSGRQFSNSRSEMNVSTLELGDSALYLCASSFGQGPNNEQFFGPGTRLTVL.

This clonotype was picked up many times. V is TRBV3-1 and J is TRBJ1-1, with D possibly TRBD1 on 5 matching bases. There are 13 residues in the CDR3. V was pared by 5 bases and J by 10 bases, with 17 bases between. Germline V gives CDR1 LGHDT, CDR2 YNNKEL (reference sequence). The CDR3: CASSLSTGRGAFF. DNA of the CDR3: TGTGCCAGCAGCTTAAGTACAGGCAGAGGAGCTTTCTTT.

This clonotype was seen ten or more times. The V and J genes are TRBV6-5 and TRBJ2-7, with 11 bases fitting TRBD2. This CDR3 spans 15 amino acids. After removal of 0 bases from V and 3 bases from J, the junction contained 1 base not matched to a gene. The germline CDR1 and CDR2 sequences are MNHEY and SVGAGI. CDR3 DNA: TGTGCCAGCAGTTACTCTAGCGGGGGGGACTACGAGCAGTACTTC. This encodes CASSYSSGGDYEQYF.

This clonotype appeared many times. The chain couples TRBV6-6 to TRBJ2-7, with D perhaps matching TRBD2 (6 bases). Germline CDR1 is MNHNY and CDR2 is SVGAGI (reference sequence). V shed 6 bases and J shed 3 bases, with 9 bases lying between them. The CDR3 is 12 amino acids. The CDR3 loop reads CASSAGGYEQYF. As DNA, the CDR3 is TGTGCCAGCAGCGCCGGGGGCTACGAGCAGTACTTC.

This clonotype appeared many times. V gene TRBV3-1 combines with J gene TRBJ1-6; D is unclear. Looked up from germline, CDR1 is LGHDT and CDR2 is YNNKEL (reference sequence). CDR3 length: 15 residues. V shed 6 bases and J shed 3 bases, with 12 bases lying between them. CDR3: CASSARAGYNSPLHF. The CDR3 region has the DNA TGTGCCAGCAGTGCCCGCGCAGGCTATAATTCACCCCTCCACTTT.

This clonotype was seen repeatedly, ten times or more. The chain combines TRBV19 with TRBJ2-3; maybe TRBD1 (6 bases). CDR3 size: 17 residues. The germline V gene encodes CDR1 LNHDA and CDR2 SQIVND (reference sequence). The V end was cut by 2 bases, the J end by 5 bases, with 20 bases between. CDR3 nucleotides: TGTGCCAGTAGTATACGGGCGGAGCCAGGGGTGGGAGATACGCAGTATTTT. This gives the protein CASSIRAEPGVGDTQYF.